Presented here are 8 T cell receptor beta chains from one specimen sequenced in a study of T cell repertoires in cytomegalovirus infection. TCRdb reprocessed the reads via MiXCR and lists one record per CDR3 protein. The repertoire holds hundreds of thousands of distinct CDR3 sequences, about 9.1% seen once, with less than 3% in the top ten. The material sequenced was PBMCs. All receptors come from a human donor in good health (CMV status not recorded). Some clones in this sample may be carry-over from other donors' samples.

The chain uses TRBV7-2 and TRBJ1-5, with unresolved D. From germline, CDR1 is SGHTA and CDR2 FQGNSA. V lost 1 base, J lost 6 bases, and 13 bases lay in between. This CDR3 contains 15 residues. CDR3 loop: CASSLDIGGSQPQHF. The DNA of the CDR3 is TGTGCCAGCAGCTTAGACATCGGTGGATCTCAGCCCCAGCATTTT. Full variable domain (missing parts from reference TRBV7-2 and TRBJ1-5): GAGVSQSPSNKVTEKGKDVELRCDPISGHTALYWYRQSLGQGLEFLIYFQGNSAPDKSGLPSDRFSAERTGGSVSTLTIQRTQQEDSAVYLCASSLDIGGSQPQHFGDGTRLSIL.

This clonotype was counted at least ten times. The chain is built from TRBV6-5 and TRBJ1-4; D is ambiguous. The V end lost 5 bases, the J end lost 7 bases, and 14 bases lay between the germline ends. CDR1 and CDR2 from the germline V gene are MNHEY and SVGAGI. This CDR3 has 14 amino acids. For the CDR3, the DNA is TGTGCCAGCAGTCCGAGTGCATTTTCTGAAAAACTGTTTTTT. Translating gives CASSPSAFSEKLFF.

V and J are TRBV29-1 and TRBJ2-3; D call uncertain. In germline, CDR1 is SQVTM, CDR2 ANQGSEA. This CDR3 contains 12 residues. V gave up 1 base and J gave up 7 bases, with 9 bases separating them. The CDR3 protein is CSVEGQVNTQYF. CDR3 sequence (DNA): TGCAGCGTTGAAGGGCAGGTTAATACGCAGTATTTT.

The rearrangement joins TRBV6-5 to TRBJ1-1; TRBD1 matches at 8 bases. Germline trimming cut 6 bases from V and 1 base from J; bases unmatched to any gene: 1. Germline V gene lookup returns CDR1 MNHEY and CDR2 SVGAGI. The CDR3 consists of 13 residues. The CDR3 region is CASRDRANTEAFF. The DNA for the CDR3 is TGTGCCAGCAGGGACAGGGCGAACACTGAAGCTTTCTTT.

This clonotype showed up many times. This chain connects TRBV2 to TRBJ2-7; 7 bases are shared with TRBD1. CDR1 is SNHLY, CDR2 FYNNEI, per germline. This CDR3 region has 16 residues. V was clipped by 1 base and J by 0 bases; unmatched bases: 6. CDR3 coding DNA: TGTGCCAGCAGTGAAGAATGGGGGACAGCCTCCTACGAGCAGTACTTC. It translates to CASSEEWGTASYEQYF.

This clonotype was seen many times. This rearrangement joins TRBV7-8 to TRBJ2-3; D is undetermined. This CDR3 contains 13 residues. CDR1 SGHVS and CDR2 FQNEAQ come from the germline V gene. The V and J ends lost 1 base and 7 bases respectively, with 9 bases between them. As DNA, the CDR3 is TGTGCCAGCAGCTTAGAGCCCGGTTATACGCAGTATTTT. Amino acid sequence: CASSLEPGYTQYF.

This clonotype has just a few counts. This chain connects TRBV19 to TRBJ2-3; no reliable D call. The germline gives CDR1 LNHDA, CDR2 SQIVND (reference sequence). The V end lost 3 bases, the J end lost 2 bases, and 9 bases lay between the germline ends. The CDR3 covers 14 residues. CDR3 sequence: CASSMGRSTDTQYF. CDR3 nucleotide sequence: TGTGCCAGTAGTATGGGCCGGTCCACAGATACGCAGTATTTT.

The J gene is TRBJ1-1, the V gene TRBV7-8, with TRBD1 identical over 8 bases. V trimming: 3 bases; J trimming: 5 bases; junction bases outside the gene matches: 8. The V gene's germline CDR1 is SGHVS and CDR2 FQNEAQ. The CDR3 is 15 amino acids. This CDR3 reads CASSLRVTGVTEAFF. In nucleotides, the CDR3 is TGTGCCAGCAGCTTGAGAGTGACAGGGGTTACTGAAGCTTTCTTT.